This TCR beta chain was captured in a study of T cell clonality in common variable immunodeficiency. Sequencing input was equivalent genomic DNA from CVID and controls. Assay: immunoSEQ multiplex PCR; the TCRdb copy retains only in-frame clones and omits some. The sample counts roughly 57,000 clones, none seen once; the ten largest own 0.83%. Findings and limits, study-wide: Common variable immunodeficiency TCR beta sequences reportedly had fewer deletions and N-nucleotide insertions.

Blood samples were heparinized, 5 to 8 ml per donor. This clone has a count of ten or more. Its specificity is not known. The source is a person aged 18 to 75 in good health. The source material was peripheral blood mononuclear cells.

CDR3 amino acids: CSFFSAAEAFF. CDR3 bases read: TGCAGCTTCTTTAGTGCGGCTGAA. This chain uses TRBV29-1 with TRBJ1-1; unclear D gene. The read falls 3 residues short of the CDR3 end, and the missing part is taken from the germline J gene. The CDR3 sequence is 11 residues long. From germline, CDR1 is SQVTM and CDR2 ANQGSEA. V shed 8 bases and J shed 6 bases, with 13 bases lying between them. Full variable domain (missing parts from reference TRBV29-1 and TRBJ1-1): SAVISQKPSRDICQRGTSLTIQCQVDSQVTMMFWYRQQPGQSLTLIATANQGSEATYESGFVIDKFPISRPNLTFSTLTVSNMSPEDSSIYLCSFFSAAEAFFGQGTRLTVV.